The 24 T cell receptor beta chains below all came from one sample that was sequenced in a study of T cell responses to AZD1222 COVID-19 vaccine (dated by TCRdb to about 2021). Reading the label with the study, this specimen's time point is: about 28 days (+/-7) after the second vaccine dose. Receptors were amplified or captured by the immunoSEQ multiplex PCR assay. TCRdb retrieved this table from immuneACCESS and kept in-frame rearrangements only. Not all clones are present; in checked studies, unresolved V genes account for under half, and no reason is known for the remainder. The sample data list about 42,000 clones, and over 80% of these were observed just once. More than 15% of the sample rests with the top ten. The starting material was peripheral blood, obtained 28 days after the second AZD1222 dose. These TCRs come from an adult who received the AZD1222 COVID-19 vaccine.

In DNA, the CDR3 is TGTGCCAGCAGCGGCGGGACAGGGTACACCGGGGAGCTGTTTTTT. As protein: CASSGGTGYTGELFF. The gene calls are TRBV9 and TRBJ2-2, with 9 nucleotides matching TRBD1. CDR1 is SGDLS and CDR2 is YYNGEE in the germline V gene. After removal of 3 bases from V and 3 bases from J, the junction contained 3 bases not matched to a gene. This CDR3 contains 15 residues.

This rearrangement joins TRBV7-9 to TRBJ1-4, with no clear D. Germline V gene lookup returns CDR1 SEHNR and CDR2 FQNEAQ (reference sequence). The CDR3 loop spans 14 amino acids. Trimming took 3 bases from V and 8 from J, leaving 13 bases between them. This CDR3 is CASSLGSPDEKLFF. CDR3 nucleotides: TGTGCCAGCAGCTTGGGAAGTCCGGACGAAAAACTGTTTTTT.

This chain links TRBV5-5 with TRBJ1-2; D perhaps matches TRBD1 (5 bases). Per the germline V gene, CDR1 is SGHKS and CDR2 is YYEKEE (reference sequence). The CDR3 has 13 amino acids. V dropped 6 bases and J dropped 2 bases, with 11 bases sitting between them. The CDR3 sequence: CASTLTVNYGYTF. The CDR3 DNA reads TGTGCCAGCACTCTGACAGTAAACTATGGCTACACCTTC.

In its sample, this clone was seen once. The DNA of the CDR3 is TGTGCCAGCAGCTCGGACCCGGGGCCCAGCAACTATGGCTACACCTTC. Translated: CASSSDPGPSNYGYTF. The chain couples TRBV7-3 to TRBJ1-2; tentative D call: TRBD1 (5 bases). From germline, CDR1 is SGHTA and CDR2 FQGTGA. V lost 4 bases, J lost 2 bases, and 17 bases lay in between. The CDR3 consists of 16 residues.

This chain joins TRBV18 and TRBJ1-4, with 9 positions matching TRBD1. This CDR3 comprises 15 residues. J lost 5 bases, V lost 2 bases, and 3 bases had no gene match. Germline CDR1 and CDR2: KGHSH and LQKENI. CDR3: CASSPMTGGNEKLFF. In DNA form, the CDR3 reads TGTGCCAGCTCACCAATGACAGGGGGAAATGAAAAACTGTTTTTT.

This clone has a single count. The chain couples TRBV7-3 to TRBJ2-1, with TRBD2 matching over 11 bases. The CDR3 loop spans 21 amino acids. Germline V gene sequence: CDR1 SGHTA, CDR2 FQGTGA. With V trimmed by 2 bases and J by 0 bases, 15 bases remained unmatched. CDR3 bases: TGTGCCAGCAGCTTATATCGAAAGGGACTAGCGGTCATAAGCTCCTACAATGAGCAGTTCTTC. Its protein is CASSLYRKGLAVISSYNEQFF.

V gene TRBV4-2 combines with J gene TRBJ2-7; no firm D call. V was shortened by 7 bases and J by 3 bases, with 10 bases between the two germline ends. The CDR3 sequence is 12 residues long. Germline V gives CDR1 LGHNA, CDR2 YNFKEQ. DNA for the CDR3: TGTGCCAGCACCAGTCCGGGCTACGAGCAGTACTTC. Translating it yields CASTSPGYEQYF.

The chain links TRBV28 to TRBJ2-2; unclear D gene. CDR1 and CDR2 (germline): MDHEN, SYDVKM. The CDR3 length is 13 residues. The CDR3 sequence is CAHSKLIPGELFF. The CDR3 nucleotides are TGTGCTCATTCTAAACTTATCCCCGGGGAGCTGTTTTTT.

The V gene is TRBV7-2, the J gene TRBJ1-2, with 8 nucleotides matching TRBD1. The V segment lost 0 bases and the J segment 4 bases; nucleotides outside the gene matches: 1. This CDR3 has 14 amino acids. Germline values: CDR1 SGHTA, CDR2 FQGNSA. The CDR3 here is CASSLAGTGYGYTF. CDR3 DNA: TGTGCCAGCAGCTTAGCTGGGACAGGCTATGGCTACACCTTC.

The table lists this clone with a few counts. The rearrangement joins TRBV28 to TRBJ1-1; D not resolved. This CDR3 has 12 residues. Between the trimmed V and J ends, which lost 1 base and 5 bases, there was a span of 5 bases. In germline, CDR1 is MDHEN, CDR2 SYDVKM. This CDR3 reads CASSLFVTEAFF. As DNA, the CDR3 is TGTGCCAGCAGTTTATTCGTGACTGAAGCTTTCTTT.

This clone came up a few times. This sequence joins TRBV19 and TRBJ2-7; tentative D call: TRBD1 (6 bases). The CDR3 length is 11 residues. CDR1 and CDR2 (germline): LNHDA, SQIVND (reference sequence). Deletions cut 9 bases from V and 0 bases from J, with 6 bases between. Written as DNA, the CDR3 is TGTGCCAGCAGGGGCTCCTACGAGCAGTACTTC. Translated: CASRGSYEQYF.

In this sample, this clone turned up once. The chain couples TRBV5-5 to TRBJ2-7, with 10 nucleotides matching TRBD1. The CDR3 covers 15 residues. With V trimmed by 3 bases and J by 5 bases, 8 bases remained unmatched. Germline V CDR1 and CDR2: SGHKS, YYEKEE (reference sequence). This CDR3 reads CASSSPDRGLDEQYF. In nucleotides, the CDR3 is TGTGCCAGCAGCTCGCCCGACAGGGGGCTGGACGAGCAGTACTTC.

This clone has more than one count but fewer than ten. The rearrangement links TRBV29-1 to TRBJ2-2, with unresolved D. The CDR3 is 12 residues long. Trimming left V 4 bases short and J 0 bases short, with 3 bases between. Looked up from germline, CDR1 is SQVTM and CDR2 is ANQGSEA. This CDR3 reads CSVGANTGELFF. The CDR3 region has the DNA TGCAGCGTTGGGGCGAACACCGGGGAGCTGTTTTTT.

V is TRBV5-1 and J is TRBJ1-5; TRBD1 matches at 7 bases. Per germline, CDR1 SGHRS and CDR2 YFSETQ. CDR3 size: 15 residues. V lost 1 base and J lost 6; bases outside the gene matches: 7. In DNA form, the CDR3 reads TGCGCCAGCAGCTTGTTGGCAGGGGGTACTCAGCCCCAGCATTTT. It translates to CASSLLAGGTQPQHF. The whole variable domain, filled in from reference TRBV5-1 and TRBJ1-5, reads KAGVTQTPRYLIKTRGQQVTLSCSPISGHRSVSWYQQTPGQGLQFLFEYFSETQRNKGNFPGRFSGRQFSNSRSEMNVSTLELGDSALYLCASSLLAGGTQPQHFGDGTRLSIL.

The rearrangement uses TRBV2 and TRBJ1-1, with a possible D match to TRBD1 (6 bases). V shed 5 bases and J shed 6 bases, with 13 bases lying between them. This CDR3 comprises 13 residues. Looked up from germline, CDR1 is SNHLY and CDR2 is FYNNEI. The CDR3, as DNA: TGTGCCAGCAGTACCGCAGGGGTACCTGAAGCTTTCTTT. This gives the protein CASSTAGVPEAFF.

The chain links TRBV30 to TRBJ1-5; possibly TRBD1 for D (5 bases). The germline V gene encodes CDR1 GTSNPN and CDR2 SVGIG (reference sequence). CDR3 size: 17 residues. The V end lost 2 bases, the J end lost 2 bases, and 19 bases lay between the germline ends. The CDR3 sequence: CAWSTGVGPRGNQPQHF. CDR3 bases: TGTGCCTGGAGTACGGGGGTAGGTCCTCGCGGCAATCAGCCCCAGCATTTT.

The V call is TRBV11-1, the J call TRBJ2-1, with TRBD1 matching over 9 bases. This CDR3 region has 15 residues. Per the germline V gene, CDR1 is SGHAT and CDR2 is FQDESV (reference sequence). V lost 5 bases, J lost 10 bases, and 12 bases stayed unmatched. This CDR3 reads CASSNPGTGLREQFF. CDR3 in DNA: TGTGCCAGCAGCAACCCCGGGACAGGGCTGAGAGAGCAGTTCTTC.

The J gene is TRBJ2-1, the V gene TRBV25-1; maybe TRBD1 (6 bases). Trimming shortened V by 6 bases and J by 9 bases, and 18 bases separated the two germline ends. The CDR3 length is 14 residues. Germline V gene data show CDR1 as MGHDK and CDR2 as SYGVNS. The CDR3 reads CASRSTGDHGEQFF. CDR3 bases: TGTGCCAGCAGATCGACAGGAGATCACGGTGAGCAGTTCTTC.

In DNA, the CDR3 is TGTGCCAGCAGCCTGGACTTTGAAGCTTTCTTT. It codes for CASSLDFEAFF. The rearrangement uses TRBV5-8 and TRBJ1-1; no reliable D call. The CDR3 is 11 amino acids. V lost 4 bases, J lost 7 bases, and 8 bases lay in between. From germline, CDR1 is SGHTS and CDR2 YDEGEE.

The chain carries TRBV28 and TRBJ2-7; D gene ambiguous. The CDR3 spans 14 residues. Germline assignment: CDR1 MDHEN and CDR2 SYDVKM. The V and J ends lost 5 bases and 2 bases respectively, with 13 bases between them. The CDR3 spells CASSLGFPTYEQYF. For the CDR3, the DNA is TGTGCCAGCAGTCTCGGGTTCCCTACCTACGAGCAGTACTTC.

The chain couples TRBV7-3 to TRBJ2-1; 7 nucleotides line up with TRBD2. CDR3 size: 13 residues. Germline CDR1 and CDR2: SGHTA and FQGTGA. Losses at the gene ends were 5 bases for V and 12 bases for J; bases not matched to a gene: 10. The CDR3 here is CASSLIERGLQFF. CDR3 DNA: TGTGCCAGCAGCCTAATAGAGCGGGGTTTGCAGTTCTTC. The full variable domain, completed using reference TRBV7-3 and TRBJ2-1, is GAGVSQTPSNKVTEKGKYVELRCDPISGHTALYWYRQSLGQGPEFLIYFQGTGAADDSGLPNDRFFAVRPEGSVSTLKIQRTERGDSAVYLCASSLIERGLQFFGPGTRLTVL.

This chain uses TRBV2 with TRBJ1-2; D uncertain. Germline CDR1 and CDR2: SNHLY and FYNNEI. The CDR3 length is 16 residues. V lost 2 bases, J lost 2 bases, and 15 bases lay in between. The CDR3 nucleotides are TGTGCCAGCAGTGAACCCAAGGGTGCGGGAAACTATGGCTACACCTTC. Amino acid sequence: CASSEPKGAGNYGYTF.

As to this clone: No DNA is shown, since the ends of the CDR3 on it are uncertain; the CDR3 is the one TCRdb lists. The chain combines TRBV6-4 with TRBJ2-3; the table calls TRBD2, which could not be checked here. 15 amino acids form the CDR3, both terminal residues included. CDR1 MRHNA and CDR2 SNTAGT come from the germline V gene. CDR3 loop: CASSDFRGGQDTQYF.

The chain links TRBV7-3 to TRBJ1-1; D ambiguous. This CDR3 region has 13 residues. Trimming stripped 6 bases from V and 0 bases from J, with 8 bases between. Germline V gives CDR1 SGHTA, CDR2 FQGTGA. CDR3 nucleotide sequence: TGTGCCAGCAGATTAGGGATGAACACTGAAGCTTTCTTT. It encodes CASRLGMNTEAFF. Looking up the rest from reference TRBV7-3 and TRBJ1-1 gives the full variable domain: GAGVSQTPSNKVTEKGKYVELRCDPISGHTALYWYRQSLGQGPEFLIYFQGTGAADDSGLPNDRFFAVRPEGSVSTLKIQRTERGDSAVYLCASRLGMNTEAFFGQGTRLTVV.